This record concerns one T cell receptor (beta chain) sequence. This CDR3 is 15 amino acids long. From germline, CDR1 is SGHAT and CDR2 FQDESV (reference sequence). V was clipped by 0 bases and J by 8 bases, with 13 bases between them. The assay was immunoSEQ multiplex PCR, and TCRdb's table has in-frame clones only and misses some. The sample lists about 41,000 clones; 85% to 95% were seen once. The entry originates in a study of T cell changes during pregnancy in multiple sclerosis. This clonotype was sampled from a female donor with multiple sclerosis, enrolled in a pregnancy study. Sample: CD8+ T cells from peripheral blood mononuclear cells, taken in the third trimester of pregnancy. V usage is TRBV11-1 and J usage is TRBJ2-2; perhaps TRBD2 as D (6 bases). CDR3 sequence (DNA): TGTGCCAGCAGCTTAGCCTCGACTAGTATAGGGGAGCTGTTTTTT. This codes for CASSLASTSIGELFF.